This T cell receptor (beta chain) was identified in a study of cytomegalovirus exposure and HLA in healthy donors (dated by TCRdb to 2015 to 2018). For the wider study: According to an earlier analysis of 587 of the donors, about 179 million T cells yielded over 100 million unique TCR beta sequences and around 300 Gb of sequence data. An early release covering over 500 HLA-typed donors comprised 300 to 350 gigabases of sequencing data and roughly 85 million unique TCR sequences. Of the roughly 420 genotyped donors, 75% to 85% were placed in the genetic ancestry cluster associated with self-reported Caucasian donors. The study aimed to test whether cataloging public T cell receptors could reveal signatures of past pathogen exposure. Using immunosequencing, the study profiled T cell repertoires from 500 to 800 subjects and related those repertoires to cytomegalovirus serostatus. A separate validation cohort of approximately 130 different subjects was used in addition to the approximately 670-subject first cohort. To predict cytomegalovirus infection status, the study brought together high-throughput TCR immunosequencing, statistical association of individual TCRs with disease status, and machine learning. A later analysis re-analyzed previously published TCR beta repertoires from 660 or so donors and added high-resolution HLA genotyping to study TCR occurrence patterns. Rather than drawing on any new phenotypic data, the later analysis identified candidate immune exposures from TCR beta sequences and the way those sequences occurred across donors. To decide whether each TCR beta V gene segment behaved as functional or pseudogenic, an earlier analysis of 587 of the donors relied on high-throughput TCR beta sequencing. Donor age, sex, ethnicity and CMV serostatus were compiled together with the repertoire data. A later genetic analysis used genome-wide SNP genotypes for about 65% of the 666 donors, treating that subset as a discovery cohort. Every repertoire in the discovery cohort had been generated on one and the same sequencing platform. Both class I and class II loci were covered by HLA typing, at four-digit resolution. Typing coverage differed by locus: A, B, C, DRB1 and DQB1 were typed in about 620-640 donors, DQA1 in around 500, DPA1 in approximately 600, and DPB1 in approximately 450. A few DR-DQ haplotypes were treated as single units for association and clustering because of strong linkage in the cohort. On average, 235,054 unique TCR beta nucleotide sequences were sequenced per donor among 398 genotyped donors of the cohort, with 15% to 20% of those sequences being non-productive.

The research as a whole found: Immune exposure information for the cohort was limited to CMV serostatus. Because counts were too low, roughly 16 rarely observed V segments, including chromosome 9 orphons, were left out of the earlier analysis of 587 of the donors. A later analysis found that HLA-associated TCR beta chains were more clonally expanded and had lower generation probabilities than equally common non-associated chains. According to a later genetic analysis, donors in an Asian-associated ancestry cluster had fewer N-insertions in productive TCRs than the approximately 630-donor mean. According to the authors, the approach could potentially be generalized to other disease states and immunological phenotypes. In a later analysis, most CMV-associated TCR beta chains were found to appear HLA-restricted, with HLA associations seemingly driven largely by CMV exposure. In the study, 164 TCR beta chains were listed as associated with cytomegalovirus. Only TCR beta chains were sequenced in this cohort, and the absence of alpha or paired-chain data limited detectable features. Specific HLA alleles were associated with more than 15,000 TCR beta sequences at a false discovery rate of 0.05 in a later analysis. When HLA alleles, especially DR and DQ, strongly co-occurred, attributing TCR associations to individual alleles was difficult. A later genetic analysis associated a missense DCLRE1C variant with V-gene and J-gene trimming of TCR beta chains, and an independent cohort replicated the association. An earlier analysis of some 560 of the donors showed that most TCR beta V segments appeared in productive rearrangements either about 87% or about 30% of the time, which broadly matched IMGT annotations. A later analysis reported that several top co-occurrence clusters appeared linked to parvovirus B19, influenza, CMV and Epstein-Barr virus. Correlated functional status among segregating V segments might reflect linkage disequilibrium, but an unknown experimental factor could not be ruled out. In vitro tests confirmed that three of the cytomegalovirus-associated TCR beta chains recognize cytomegalovirus antigens. A further reported finding was that TCR beta sequences accurately predicted the HLA-A and HLA-B alleles for most subjects in the first cohort. A group of highly shared sequence variants was considered likely to be a technical artifact of the sequencing pipeline. The classifier was reported to diagnose cytomegalovirus status with high specificity and sensitivity in both the original and validation cohorts. A later analysis found that TCR association rates varied across HLA loci, with DRB1 alleles showing the most associated TCRs and HLA-C alleles the fewest. Presence/absence analyses assumed roughly uniform sequencing depth across donors, an assumption that may not hold. Because the 87-base-pair reads could not distinguish some IMGT-functional V segments, including TRBV6-2 and TRBV6-3, those segments were excluded. Because HLA typing was unavailable for some donors at each locus, only the typed subset was used in association tests. Most TCR sequences were seen in very few donors, while some public TCRs were found in many individuals.

Libraries were built with the immunoSEQ multiplex PCR assay. For the multiplex PCR, a mixture combining 60 forward primers for TCR Vbeta segments and 13 reverse primers for TCR Jbeta segments was used. Amplification of the CDR3 region of rearranged TCR beta genes was performed with a multiplex PCR assay on genomic DNA. The amplified TCR beta libraries were sequenced on the Illumina HiSeq System as 87-base-pair reads. As for how the authors treated the data: Across the 700 or so repertoires, a later analysis counted tens of millions of unique TCR beta chains, 9 million to 14 million of which were shared by at least two donors. Raw reads were error-corrected and collapsed into unique sequences with a nearest-neighbor algorithm that merged closely related sequences to remove PCR and sequencing errors. CDR3 sequences were aligned to IMGT reference sequences to assign V, D and J gene segments. For a sequence to be retained, at least a six-nucleotide match to both a V gene segment and a J gene segment was required. Rearrangements were classified as productive when the CDR3 lacked stop codons and remained in frame with V and J, and all other rearrangements were classified as non-productive. CDR3 was defined by IMGT convention, running from the second conserved V-encoded cysteine to the conserved J-encoded phenylalanine. Sequences without an unambiguous match to a single V gene segment were excluded from the earlier analysis of almost 600 of the donors. In an earlier analysis of approximately 610 of the donors, V segments were called functional above 56.7% productive rearrangements and were called segregating when the between-donor standard deviation exceeded 5%. A statistical classification framework was built to diagnose cytomegalovirus status from the catalog of TCR beta chain sequences. In a later analysis, TCR nucleotide sequences were compared against IMGT/GENE-DB human TR gene sequences so that V and J genes could be assigned. The TCRdist pipeline was used in a later analysis to assign CDR3 sequences and most-parsimonious VDJ recombination scenarios. A later analysis defined each TCR beta chain by its CDR3 amino acid sequence plus V-gene family, and excluded reads lacking a unique V-gene family. As a way to deal with suspected cross-contamination and a sequencing artifact, a later analysis dropped 450 to 600 nucleotide sequences that were highly shared and had low generation probability. In a later analysis, a clonal expansion index was calculated for each public chain from normalized within-repertoire ranks of inferred template counts. In a later analysis, generation probabilities were computed using a VDJ recombination model fitted to out-of-frame rearrangements, and the results were checked against IGoR. A later analysis scored TCR-TCR, TCR-HLA and TCR-CMV co-occurrence with hypergeometric tests, applying a repertoire-size bias correction to TCR pairs. A later analysis estimated false discovery rates by permuting HLA or CMV assignments 20 times. In a later analysis, co-occurring TCRs were grouped using DBSCAN, with TCRdist sequence similarity added in when clustering inside HLA-allele-positive subsets. Co-occurrence clustering excluded repertoires with fewer than 30,000 or more than 120,000 public chains, plus five with anomalous nucleotide sharing. The table comes from immuneACCESS by way of TCRdb, which keeps in-frame sequences with V and J called. Part of the clones is missing from these tables; in studies checked, under half for an unresolved V gene and the rest for unknown reasons. V, J and clone size were drawn from that table, and D and trimming were deduced from the DNA. This sample holds some 91,000 clones; around 77% were observed only once. Together, the top ten hold roughly 3% of the sample.

V is clipped by 0 bases and J by 11 bases, and the sequence between their germline boundaries is 10 bases long. Based on the germline V gene, the CDR1 and CDR2 sequences are MNHEY and SVGAGI. Measured from the cysteine to the phenylalanine, the CDR3 is 12 residues long. The CDR3 DNA has 36 bases and is translated from base 1. Comment on this clone: The target of this receptor is not known. No much larger clone is present one base from it, and per-base qualities are unavailable.

In total, approximately 690 healthy bone marrow donors made up the cohort. Cohort members were all nominally healthy when sampled, although unrecorded immune exposures were likely present. The donor was CMV seronegative and belonged to the group of approximately 320 seronegative cohort members. Each donor provided a peripheral blood sample, and peripheral blood mononuclear cells were used for TCR beta sequencing. The Qiagen DNeasy Blood Extraction Kit was used to extract genomic DNA from the blood cell samples. Recombination connected TRBV6-5 to TRBJ1-1; the D gene is possibly TRBD1, with 5 bases matching. Sequencing was performed on PBMCs. This TCR came from a man in his forties in good health and CMV-seronegative. The CDR3 corresponds to CASSYSAGKAFF. The DNA sequence is as follows: TGTGCCAGCAGTTACTCGGCAGGGAAGGCTTTCTTT.